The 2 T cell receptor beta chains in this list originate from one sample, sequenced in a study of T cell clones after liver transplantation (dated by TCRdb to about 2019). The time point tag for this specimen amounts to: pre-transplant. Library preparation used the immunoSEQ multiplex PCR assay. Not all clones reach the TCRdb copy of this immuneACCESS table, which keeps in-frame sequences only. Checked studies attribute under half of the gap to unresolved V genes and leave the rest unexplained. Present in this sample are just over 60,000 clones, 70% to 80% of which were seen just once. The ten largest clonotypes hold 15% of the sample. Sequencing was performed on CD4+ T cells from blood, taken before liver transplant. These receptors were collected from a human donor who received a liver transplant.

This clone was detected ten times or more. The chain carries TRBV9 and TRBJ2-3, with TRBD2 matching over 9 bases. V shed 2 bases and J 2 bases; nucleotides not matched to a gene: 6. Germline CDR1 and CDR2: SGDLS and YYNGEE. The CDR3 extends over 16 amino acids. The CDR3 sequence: CASSVLAGALTDTQYF. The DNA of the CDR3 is TGTGCCAGCAGCGTCTTAGCGGGGGCCCTCACAGATACGCAGTATTTT.

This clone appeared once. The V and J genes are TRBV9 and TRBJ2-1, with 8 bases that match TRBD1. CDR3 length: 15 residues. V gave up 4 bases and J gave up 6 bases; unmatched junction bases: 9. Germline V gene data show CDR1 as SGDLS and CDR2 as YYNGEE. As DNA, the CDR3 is TGTGCCAGCAGCCCCCGGCAGGGGGCTGGCAATGAGCAGTTCTTC. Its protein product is CASSPRQGAGNEQFF. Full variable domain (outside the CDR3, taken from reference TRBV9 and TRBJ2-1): DSGVTQTPKHLITATGQRVTLRCSPRSGDLSVYWYQQSLDQGLQFLIQYYNGEERAKGNILERFSAQQFPDLHSELNLSSLELGDSALYFCASSPRQGAGNEQFFGPGTRLTVL.